These 9 T cell receptor beta chains came from one sample sequenced in a study of blood T cells in healthy people across ages. Together with a sample-barcoded 5' primer, a J-beta primer mix was included in a second PCR lasting roughly 6 to 12 cycles. One entry per CDR3 protein results from TCRdb running MiXCR on the 5' RACE reads. The repertoire consists of approximately 2,000,000 distinct CDR3 sequences, with 39% occurring once and the leading ten covering 23%. The specimen was blood. The source of these receptors is a human donor in good health.

This chain links TRBV24-1 with TRBJ2-1; D is unresolved. The DNA end is a closer match to TRBJ2-7, so the J assignment may be wrong. In germline, CDR1 is KGHDR, CDR2 SFDVKD. The length of the CDR3 is 15 residues. Here the CDR3 reads CATSDSYSSYNEQYF. Here the CDR3 DNA reads TGTGCCACCAGTGATTCTTATAGCTCCTACAATGAGCAGTACTTC.

J is TRBJ1-2 and V is TRBV4-1; 7 nucleotides align to TRBD1. V trimming: 1 base; J trimming: 4 bases; junction bases outside the gene matches: 9. CDR1 and CDR2 (germline): MGHRA, YSYEKL. There are 16 residues in the CDR3. CDR3 in amino acids: CASSQAPGQPVYGYTF. CDR3 in DNA: TGCGCCAGCAGCCAAGCCCCGGGACAGCCAGTCTATGGCTACACCTTC.

The chain carries TRBV20-1 and TRBJ1-5; D is undetermined. The CDR3 length is 14 residues. Per the germline V gene, CDR1 is DFQATT and CDR2 is SNEGSKA (reference sequence). V shed 3 bases and J shed 4 bases, with 13 bases lying between them. The DNA of the CDR3 is TGCAGTGCTAGGGCAAAGGGTTATAATCAGCCCCAGCATTTT. This gives the protein CSARAKGYNQPQHF.

The J gene is TRBJ1-4, the V gene TRBV4-1; no firm D call. CDR1 is MGHRA, CDR2 YSYEKL, per germline. The CDR3 loop spans 17 amino acids. V lost 1 base and J 0 bases, leaving 12 bases between the germline ends. For the CDR3, the DNA is TGCGCCAGCAGCCAAGCCCAAACCCGTTCAACTAATGAAAAACTGTTTTTT. Translated, it gives CASSQAQTRSTNEKLFF.

This clonotype has only a few counts. The genes are TRBV11-2 and TRBJ2-1; perhaps TRBD2 as D (5 bases). The last part of the DNA fits TRBJ2-7 better; the J call may be wrong. Per germline, CDR1 SGHAT and CDR2 FQNNGV. This CDR3 contains 14 residues. The CDR3 region is CASSYPDGVGEQYF. In DNA form, the CDR3 reads TGTGCCAGCAGCTACCCGGACGGGGTCGGCGAGCAGTACTTC.

There are a few counts of this clonotype. This chain uses TRBV11-1 with TRBJ2-7; D is possibly TRBD1 or TRBD2 (5 bases each). The DNA end lines up better with TRBJ2-5; the J call may be wrong. Germline values: CDR1 SGHAT, CDR2 FQDESV (reference sequence). The CDR3 has 15 amino acids. The DNA of the CDR3 is TGTGCCAGCAGCTCCCCCGGGGCAGAGGTGGAGACCCAGTACTTC. Amino acid sequence: CASSSPGAEVETQYF.

V is TRBV7-2 and J is TRBJ2-3, with TRBD2 identical over 8 bases. The germline V gene encodes CDR1 SGHTA and CDR2 FQGNSA. The CDR3 runs 18 residues. After removal of 4 bases from V and 3 bases from J, the junction contained 15 bases not matched to a gene. The CDR3 region has the DNA TGTGCCAGCAGCTCCAGACTAACTAGCGGAGGAGGGACAGATACGCAGTATTTT. Protein sequence: CASSSRLTSGGGTDTQYF.

This clonotype was counted a few times. CDR3 sequence: CASSVRYSNQPQHF. In DNA form, the CDR3 reads TGCGCCAGCAGCGTAAGATATAGCAATCAGCCCCAGCATTTT. The chain recombines TRBV4-3 with TRBJ1-5; the D is unclear. The CDR3 loop spans 14 amino acids. Trimming removed 5 bases at V and 0 bases at J, with 8 bases between. Germline CDR1 is LGHNA and CDR2 is YSLEER.

The chain recombines TRBV9 with TRBJ2-3; 10 bases are shared with TRBD2. Unmatched junction bases numbered 7, after V lost 3 bases and J lost 0 bases. The CDR3 contains 17 residues. Germline V gene lookup returns CDR1 SGDLS and CDR2 YYNGEE. DNA of the CDR3: TGTGCCAGCAGCGGAGCGGGGGGGTACCTTAGCACAGATACGCAGTATTTT. Translation gives CASSGAGGYLSTDTQYF.